This note documents a single T cell receptor beta chain sequence. Its target is not known. In each case, RNA was isolated and then reverse transcribed into cDNA as the sequencing template. Data came from immunoSEQ multiplex PCR; TCRdb stores just in-frame clones and leaves some out. The sample contains about 13,000 clones, around three fifths of which appear only once. Germline V gives CDR1 SGHAT, CDR2 FQNNGV. The CDR3 has 15 residues. V shed 5 bases and J shed 4 bases, with 14 bases lying between them. The entry originates in a study of CD8+ T cells in alopecia areata. CD4+ lymphocytes from four to six patients underwent sorting into CD25+CD127- populations. Those with alopecia areata gave lesional scalp punch biopsies and peripheral blood. Study-level findings and limits: Normal scalp showed lower clonality than lesional scalp, especially alopecia totalis/universalis. Scalp samples also contribute reads from the resident alphabeta T cells found in normal skin.

The sample comprised CD4+ Tregs sorted from blood. This TCR came from a human donor with alopecia areata. The V gene is TRBV11-2, the J gene TRBJ1-4; the D is unclear. This CDR3 is CASSPGKQLNEKLFF. For the CDR3, the DNA is TGTGCCAGCAGCCCGGGAAAGCAGCTTAATGAAAAACTGTTTTTT. Drawing the rest from reference TRBV11-2 and TRBJ1-4, the complete variable domain is EAGVAQSPRYKIIEKRQSVAFWCNPISGHATLYWYQQILGQGPKLLIQFQNNGVVDDSQLPKDRFSAERLKGVDSTLKIQPAKLEDSAVYLCASSPGKQLNEKLFFGSGTQLSVL.